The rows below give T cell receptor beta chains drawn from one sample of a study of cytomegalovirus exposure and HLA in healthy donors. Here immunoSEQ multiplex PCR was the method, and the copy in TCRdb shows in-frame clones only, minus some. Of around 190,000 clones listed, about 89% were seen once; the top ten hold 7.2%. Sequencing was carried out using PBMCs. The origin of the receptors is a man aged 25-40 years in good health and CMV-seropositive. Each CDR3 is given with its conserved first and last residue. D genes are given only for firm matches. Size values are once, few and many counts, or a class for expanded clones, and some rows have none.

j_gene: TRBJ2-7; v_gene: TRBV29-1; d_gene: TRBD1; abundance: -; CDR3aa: CSVELGTGSYYEQYF; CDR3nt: TGCAGCGTTGAGCTCGGGACAGGGAGTTACTACGAGCAGTACTTC
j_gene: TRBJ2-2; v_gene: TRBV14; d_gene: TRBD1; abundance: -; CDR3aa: CASSHLGQANTGELFF; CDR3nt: TGTGCCAGCAGCCACCTAGGACAGGCGAACACCGGGGAGCTGTTTTTT
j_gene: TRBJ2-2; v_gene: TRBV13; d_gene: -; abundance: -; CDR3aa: CASSLSTGELFF; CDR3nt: TGTGCCAGCAGCCTATCCACCGGGGAGCTGTTTTTT
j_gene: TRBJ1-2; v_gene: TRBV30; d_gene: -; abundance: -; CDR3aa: CAWSVPPRTNYGYTF; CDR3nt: TGTGCCTGGAGTGTACCCCCACGGACTAACTATGGCTACACCTTC
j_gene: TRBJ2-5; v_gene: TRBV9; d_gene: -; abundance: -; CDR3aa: CASAVGDPETQYF; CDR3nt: TGTGCCAGCGCCGTCGGGGATCCAGAGACCCAGTACTTC
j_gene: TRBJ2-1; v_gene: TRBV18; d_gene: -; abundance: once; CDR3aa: CASSPLSGTRINEQFF; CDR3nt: TGTGCCAGCTCACCGCTCTCGGGTACTAGGATCAATGAGCAGTTCTTC
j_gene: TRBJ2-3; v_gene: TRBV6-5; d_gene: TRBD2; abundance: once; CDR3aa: CASSPGTSGTDTQYF; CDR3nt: TGTGCCAGCAGTCCCGGGACTAGCGGCACAGATACGCAGTATTTT
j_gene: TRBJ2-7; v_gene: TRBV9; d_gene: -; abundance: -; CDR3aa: CASSVGGTYEQYF; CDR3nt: TGTGCCAGCAGCGTAGGGGGAACCTACGAGCAGTACTTC
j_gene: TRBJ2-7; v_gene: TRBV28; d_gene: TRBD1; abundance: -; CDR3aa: CASSSLFGTGVEQYF; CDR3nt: TGTGCCAGCAGTTCCCTTTTTGGGACAGGGGTCGAGCAGTACTTC
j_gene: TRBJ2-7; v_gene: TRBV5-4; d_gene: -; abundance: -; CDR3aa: CASSPGGVEQYF; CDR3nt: TGTGCCAGCAGCCCCGGAGGGGTCGAGCAGTACTTC
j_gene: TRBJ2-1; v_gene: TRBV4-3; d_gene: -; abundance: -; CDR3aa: CASSQEMGVPGNEQFF; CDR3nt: TGCGCCAGCAGCCAAGAAATGGGAGTCCCAGGTAATGAGCAGTTCTTC
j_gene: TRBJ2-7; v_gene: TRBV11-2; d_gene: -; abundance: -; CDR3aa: CASSPYGRNSYEQYF; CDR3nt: TGTGCCAGCAGCCCCTATGGGCGCAACTCCTACGAGCAGTACTTC
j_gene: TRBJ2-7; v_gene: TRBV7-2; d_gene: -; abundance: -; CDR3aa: CASSKGPGVYEQYF; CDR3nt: TGTGCCAGCAGCAAGGGACCGGGGGTGTACGAGCAGTACTTC
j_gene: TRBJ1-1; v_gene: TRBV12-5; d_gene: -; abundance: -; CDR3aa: CASGLSTWRFRDNRSNTEAFF; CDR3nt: TGTGCTAGTGGTTTGTCGACTTGGAGATTTCGGGACAACCGATCGAACACTGAAGCTTTCTTT
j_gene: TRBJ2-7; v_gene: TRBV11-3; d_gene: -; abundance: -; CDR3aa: CASSFRAGYEQYF; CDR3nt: TGTGCCAGCAGCTTTAGAGCGGGCTACGAGCAGTACTTC
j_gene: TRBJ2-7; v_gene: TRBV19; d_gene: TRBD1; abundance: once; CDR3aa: CASSLRDRASYEQYF; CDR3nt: TGTGCCAGCTCGCTCCGGGACAGGGCGTCCTACGAGCAGTACTTC
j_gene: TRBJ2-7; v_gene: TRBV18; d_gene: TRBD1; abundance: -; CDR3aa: CASSPPPGQGIYEQYF; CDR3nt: TGTGCCAGCTCACCACCCCCGGGACAGGGGATCTACGAGCAGTACTTC
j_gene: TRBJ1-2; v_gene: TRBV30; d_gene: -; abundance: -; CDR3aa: CAWSVGTPYGYTF; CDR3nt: TGTGCCTGGAGTGTCGGGACACCCTATGGCTACACCTTC
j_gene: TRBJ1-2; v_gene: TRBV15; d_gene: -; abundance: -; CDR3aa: CATSSPLFGVRGGYTF; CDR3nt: TGTGCCACCAGCAGCCCACTCTTCGGTGTAAGGGGGGGCTACACCTTC
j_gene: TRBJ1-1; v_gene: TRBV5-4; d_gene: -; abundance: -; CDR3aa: CASSLARSGENTEAFF; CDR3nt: TGTGCCAGCAGCTTGGCCAGATCAGGGGAGAACACTGAAGCTTTCTTT
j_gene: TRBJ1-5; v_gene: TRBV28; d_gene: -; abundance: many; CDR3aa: CASKGGNQPQHF; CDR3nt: TGTGCCAGCAAAGGGGGCAATCAGCCCCAGCATTTT
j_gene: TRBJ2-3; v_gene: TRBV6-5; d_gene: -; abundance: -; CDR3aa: CASSYQGTSHTDTQYF; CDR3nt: TGTGCCAGCAGTTACCAGGGGACCTCCCACACAGATACGCAGTATTTT
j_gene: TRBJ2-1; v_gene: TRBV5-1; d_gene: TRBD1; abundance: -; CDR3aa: CASSLGQGSYNEQFF; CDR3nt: TGCGCCAGCAGCTTGGGACAGGGTTCCTACAATGAGCAGTTCTTC
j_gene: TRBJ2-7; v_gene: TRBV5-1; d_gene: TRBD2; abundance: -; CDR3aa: CASSLAVAGETGEQYF; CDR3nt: TGCGCCAGCAGCTTGGCGGTAGCGGGAGAGACGGGCGAGCAGTACTTC
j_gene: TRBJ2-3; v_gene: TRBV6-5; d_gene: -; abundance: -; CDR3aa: CASSWAGRADTQYF; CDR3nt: TGTGCCAGCAGTTGGGCCGGGAGAGCAGATACGCAGTATTTT
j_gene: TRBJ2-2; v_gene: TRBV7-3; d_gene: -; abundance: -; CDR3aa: CASRLSGETGELFF; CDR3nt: TGTGCCAGCAGATTGTCGGGGGAAACCGGGGAGCTGTTTTTT
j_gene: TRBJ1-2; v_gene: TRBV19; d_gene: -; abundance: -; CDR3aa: CASSTRSAMELDGYTF; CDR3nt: TGTGCCAGTAGTACTCGGTCCGCGATGGAGTTGGATGGCTACACCTTC
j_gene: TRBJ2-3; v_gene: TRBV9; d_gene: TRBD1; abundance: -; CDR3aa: CASSPGQGANTQYF; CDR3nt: TGTGCCAGCAGCCCAGGACAGGGGGCAAATACGCAGTATTTT
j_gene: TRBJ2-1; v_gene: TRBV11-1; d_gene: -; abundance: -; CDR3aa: CASSPMINNEQFF; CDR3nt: TGTGCCAGCAGCCCAATGATTAACAATGAGCAGTTCTTC
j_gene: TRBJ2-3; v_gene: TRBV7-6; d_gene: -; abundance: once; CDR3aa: CASSLLGAADTQYF; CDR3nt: TGTGCCAGCAGCTTATTGGGAGCGGCAGATACGCAGTATTTT
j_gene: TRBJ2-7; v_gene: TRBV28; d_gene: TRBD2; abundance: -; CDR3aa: CASWRGGTYEQYF; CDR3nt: TGTGCCAGCTGGCGGGGGGGGACCTACGAGCAGTACTTC
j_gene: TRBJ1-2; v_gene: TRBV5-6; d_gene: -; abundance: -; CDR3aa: CASSLGASGYTF; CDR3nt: TGTGCCAGCAGCTTGGGCGCGAGTGGCTACACCTTC
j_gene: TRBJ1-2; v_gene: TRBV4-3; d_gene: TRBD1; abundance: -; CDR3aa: CASSQDYRTGQIYGYTF; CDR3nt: TGCGCCAGCAGCCAAGACTATAGGACAGGGCAAATCTATGGCTACACCTTC
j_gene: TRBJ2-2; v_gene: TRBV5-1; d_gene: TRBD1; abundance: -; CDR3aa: CASSWGQGLTGELFF; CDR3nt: TGCGCCAGCAGCTGGGGACAGGGTTTAACCGGGGAGCTGTTTTTT
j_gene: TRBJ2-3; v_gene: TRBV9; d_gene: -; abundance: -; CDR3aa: CASSMNTDTQYF; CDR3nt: TGTGCCAGCAGCATGAACACAGATACGCAGTATTTT
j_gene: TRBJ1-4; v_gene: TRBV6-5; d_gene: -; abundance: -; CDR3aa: CASSRVAEYNEKLFF; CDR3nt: TGTGCCAGCAGCCGGGTGGCAGAATATAATGAAAAACTGTTTTTT
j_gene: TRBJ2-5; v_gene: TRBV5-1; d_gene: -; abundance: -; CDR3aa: CASSLGGFSILETQYF; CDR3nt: TGCGCCAGCAGCTTGGGAGGCTTCAGCATACTAGAGACCCAGTACTTC
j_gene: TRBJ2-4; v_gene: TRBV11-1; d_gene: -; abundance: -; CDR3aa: CASSLRGFGKNIQYF; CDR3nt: TGTGCCAGCAGCTTAAGGGGTTTCGGCAAAAACATTCAGTACTTC
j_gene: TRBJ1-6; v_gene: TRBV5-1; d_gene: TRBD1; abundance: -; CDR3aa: CASSRDREDNSPLHF; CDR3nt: TGCGCCAGCAGCAGAGACAGGGAGGATAATTCACCCCTCCACTTT
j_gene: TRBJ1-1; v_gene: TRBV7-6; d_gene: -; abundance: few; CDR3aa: CASSLGPGEAFF; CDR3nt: TGTGCCAGCAGCTTAGGACCCGGTGAAGCTTTCTTT
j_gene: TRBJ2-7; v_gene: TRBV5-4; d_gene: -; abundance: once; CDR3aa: CASSSQVGLRGEQYF; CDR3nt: TGTGCCAGCAGCTCCCAAGTCGGTCTCAGAGGCGAGCAGTACTTC
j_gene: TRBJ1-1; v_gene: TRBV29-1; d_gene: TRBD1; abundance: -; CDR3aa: CSVWDSRTEAFF; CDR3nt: TGCAGCGTGTGGGACAGTCGCACTGAAGCTTTCTTT
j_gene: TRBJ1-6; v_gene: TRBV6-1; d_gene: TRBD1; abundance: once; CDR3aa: CASRAQGLNNSPLHF; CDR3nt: TGTGCCAGCAGAGCACAGGGGCTGAATAATTCACCCCTCCACTTT
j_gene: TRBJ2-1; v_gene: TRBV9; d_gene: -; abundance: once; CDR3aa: CASSGGGQRSYNEQFF; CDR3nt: TGTGCCAGCAGCGGCGGGGGACAGCGGTCCTACAATGAGCAGTTCTTC